The clone carrying this T cell receptor (beta chain) was seen a few times. Antigen unknown. This record comes from a study of T-cell memory formation after mild COVID-19. Regarding the study as a whole: Contracting clones, day 15 to 85, had balanced CD4/CD8, and later expanders favored CD4+. Mainly CM and EM harbored the contracting CD4+ clones; mainly EMRA harbored the CD8+ ones. Some clones that responded were present in memory (sampled pre-infection), which suggests cross-reactive memory joined.

TCRdb recomputed calls from the 5' RACE reads with MiXCR, one row per CDR3 protein. Altogether a few hundred thousand distinct CDR3 sequences are present, approximately 15% being singletons, with the ten largest covering under 25%. This clonotype was obtained from a young man who had mild COVID-19 (a few samples of this study predate the infection). Cell type and time point are not known. The sequencing input was PBMCs or a T cell subset sorted from them (not recorded which).

CDR3 bases: TGTGCCAGCAGTGACCGCGTAGGCAAAAACATTCAGTACTTC. Protein: CASSDRVGKNIQYF. The V and J genes are TRBV2 and TRBJ2-4; D is undetermined. This CDR3 is built from 14 residues. V dropped 3 bases and J dropped 3 bases, with 9 bases sitting between them. Per the germline V gene, CDR1 is SNHLY and CDR2 is FYNNEI.